This T cell receptor (beta chain) was sequenced during a study of metastatic and nonmetastatic thyroid tumors. The wider study: Blood and tumor or nodule tissue repertoires from malignant and benign thyroid patients were compared. General observations from the study: It was reportedly found that TCR beta diversity was significantly higher in malignant thyroid tumors than in benign nodules, a difference seen in both blood and tumor samples.

As originally analysed: A distant-metastasis classifier for papillary thyroid cancer was built using CDR3 differences across clinicopathological groups. TCRdb re-processed the PCR reads through MiXCR. V and J calls and clone size were set by TCRdb, not the authors. The repertoire holds roughly 3,800 clones, with around a third as singletons. Details on this clone: Its specificity is not known.

Germline CDR1 reads SGHRS; CDR2 reads YFSETQ. The V end lost 2 bases, the J end lost 6 bases, and 12 bases lay between the germline ends. CDR3 length equals 14 residues. No treatment of any kind had been given to any patient before thyroid surgery. The material sequenced was adjacent normal tissue. The V gene is TRBV5-1, the J gene TRBJ2-1, with D uncertain. The origin of this receptor is a female donor with papillary thyroid cancer or a benign thyroid nodule (not recorded which). Some clones in this sample may be carry-over from other donors' samples. Here the CDR3 reads CASSFKLFSNEQFF. For the CDR3, the DNA is TGCGCCAGCAGCTTCAAGTTGTTCAGCAATGAGCAGTTCTTC.